This T cell receptor (beta chain) came from a study of cytomegalovirus exposure and HLA in healthy donors. Study-wide results and caveats: In all likelihood, a cluster of highly shared sequence variants was a sequencing artifact. Investigators reported some 150 TCR beta chains as tied to cytomegalovirus.

The study ran its PCR with 60 Vbeta and 13 Jbeta primers. Measured with immunoSEQ multiplex PCR; TCRdb has only the in-frame clones, and not every one. The table has approximately 150,000 clones, over 60% seen once. To note about this clone: Its antigen is currently unknown.

The germline CDR1 and CDR2 sequences are MDHEN and SYDVKM. The CDR3 loop spans 15 amino acids. V lost 5 bases to trimming and J lost 3 bases; unmatched junction nucleotides: 8. This clonotype was sampled from a male donor in good health and CMV-seronegative. Sequenced input: PBMCs. The chain combines TRBV28 with TRBJ2-7, with 9 bases matching TRBD1. Here the CDR3 DNA reads TGTGCCAGCAGTCTCGGGGGACAGGGAAGCTACGAGCAGTACTTC. Its protein product is CASSLGGQGSYEQYF. Full variable domain (rest looked up from reference TRBV28 and TRBJ2-7): DVKVTQSSRYLVKRTGEKVFLECVQDMDHENMFWYRQDPGLGLRLIYFSYDVKMKEKGDIPEGYSVSREKKERFSLILESASTNQTSMYLCASSLGGQGSYEQYFGPGTRLTVT.